This entry concerns a single T cell receptor beta chain. Its specific antigen is unknown. There are no base qualities to consult, and no much larger clone falls within one base. CDR1 is given as MNHNS and CDR2 as SASEGT, both from the germline V gene. CDR3 length: 16 amino acids, cysteine to phenylalanine. The retained sequence is limited to the CDR3, 48 bases, with the frame set at the first base. V sheds 1 base and J sheds 3 bases, leaving 13 bases between their ends. TCRbeta CDR3 regions were amplified from genomic DNA using the immunoSEQ Assay, a bias-controlled multiplex PCR. The authors' analysis ran thus. The number of nucleated cells in each sample was estimated by amplification of reference gene primers within the assay. Sequence reads were collapsed and filtered to measure the absolute abundance of every unique TCRbeta CDR3 rearrangement. For each sample, productive Simpson clonality was calculated by taking the square root of Simpson's diversity index across productive rearrangements. TCRdb retrieved this table from immuneACCESS and kept in-frame rearrangements only. Not all clones are present; in checked studies, unresolved V genes account for under half, and no reason is known for the remainder. The DNA was the basis for D and trimming; V, J and clone size are from that table. Recorded for this sample are more than 250,000 clones; 85% to 90% of them occurred a single time. 3.6% of the sample lies in the top ten.

The data originate from a study of blood T cell repertoires in COVID-19 (TCRdb year 2020). Notes on the research overall: Collaborator samples came from the United States, Italy and Spain and covered acute and convalescent phases of COVID-19. The repertoires were made available in a free public database intended to serve as a resource for research on the immune response to SARS-CoV-2. Where available, HLA class I and class II types were taken from metadata supplied by the sample provider and were not determined by assay-based typing. The sample metadata nearly always contained a de-identified subject ID, COVID-19 status, age in years and sex. The samples were drawn from the first 160 participants of the ongoing ImmuneRACE study and from 950 to 1,500 subjects provided by 6 global collaborators. The prospective study material was composed of cDNA or gDNA derived from T cells, B-cell-depleted T cells, or PBMCs. Deeply sampled blood TCRbeta repertoires from subjects exposed to, actively infected with, or recovered from COVID-19 were included in the dataset. What the study reported, not specific to this receptor: The quantity of clinical and demographic metadata differed by source and by participant and was supplied without curation.

Whole blood was collected in K2EDTA tubes by collaborating institutions according to the institutions' own protocols. For TCRbeta analysis, collaborators shipped samples as frozen whole blood, isolated PBMCs, or DNA extracted from either of those sample types. The specimen sequenced was peripheral blood. This receptor was taken from a man younger than 35 with active or convalescent COVID-19. The V and J genes are TRBV6-1 and TRBJ1-3; no D segment can be confidently identified. The DNA sequence reads TGTGCCAGCAGTGAAGTGGGGTTCGGGGTTGGAAACACCATATATTTT. This is translated as CASSEVGFGVGNTIYF.